This T cell receptor (beta chain) was documented in a study of shared T cell receptors in the human thymus. Only in-frame clones appear in the TCRdb table, and some are missing; sequencing was by immunoSEQ multiplex PCR. The table records hundreds of thousands of clones, around 89% of them present only once. There are 11 residues in the CDR3. With 6 bases removed from V and 4 bases from J, the gap between germline ends came to 10 bases. The germline V gene encodes CDR1 DFQATT and CDR2 SNEGSKA (reference sequence). These data were also filed under a second study, of human thymus T cells.

This clonotype originated in a boy under three years old with a congenital heart defect. The sequencing input was thymocytes. V and J are TRBV20-1 and TRBJ2-7; D is ambiguous. The DNA of the CDR3 is TGCAGTGCCCGCGCCCTATACGAGCAGTACTTC. It codes for CSARALYEQYF.